A selection of T cell receptor beta chains follows, all from one sample in a study of Graves' ophthalmopathy and Graves' hyperthyroidism. TCRdb itself ran the multiplex PCR reads through MiXCR, one entry per CDR3 protein. The table lists more than 1,000,000 distinct CDR3 sequences, less than 45% of them singletons. Sequenced material: peripheral blood or thyroid tissue (not recorded which). These receptors all come from an adult man with Graves' hyperthyroidism. Each CDR3 is given with its conserved first and last residue. Each record gives: CDR3 length, V gene, D gene, clone size, J gene, CDR3 DNA, CDR3 protein. D genes are given only for firm matches. The size of a clone is reported for some rows only, either as once, few or many, or as a class for expanded clones.

length: 14; V: TRBV15; D: NA; size: NA; J: TRBJ1-5; DNA: TGTGCCACGGCGGTCGGTAGTATTAGCCAGCCCCAGCATTTT; CDR3: CATAVGSISQPQHF
length: 16; V: TRBV6-5; D: NA; size: NA; J: TRBJ2-7; DNA: TGTGCCAGCAGTTACTCGACTAAAGTGGGATCCTACGAGCAGTACTTC; CDR3: CASSYSTKVGSYEQYF
length: 15; V: TRBV5-4; D: NA; size: few; J: TRBJ2-5; DNA: TGTGCCAGCAGCTTGTTTCTGGGGAGTCAAGAGACCCAGTACTTC; CDR3: CASSLFLGSQETQYF
length: 14; V: TRBV20-1; D: TRBD2; size: NA; J: TRBJ2-7; DNA: TGCAGTGCCAAGACTAGCGGGAGCTCCGACGAGCAGTACTTC; CDR3: CSAKTSGSSDEQYF
length: 16; V: TRBV19; D: TRBD1; size: NA; J: TRBJ1-5; DNA: TGTGCCAGTGATCAACACGGGACAGGGGGCAATCAGCCCCAGCATTTT; CDR3: CASDQHGTGGNQPQHF
length: 15; V: TRBV7-2; D: TRBD2; size: many; J: TRBJ2-7; DNA: TGTGCCAGCACCGAGGTAGCGGGGGGGACCTACGAGCAGTACTTC; CDR3: CASTEVAGGTYEQYF
length: 15; V: TRBV7-9; D: NA; size: NA; J: TRBJ1-1; DNA: TGTGCCAGCAGCACCGGGACTCCCATGAACACTGAAGCTTTCTTT; CDR3: CASSTGTPMNTEAFF
length: 10; V: TRBV12-3/TRBV12-4; D: NA; size: NA; J: TRBJ1-2; DNA: TGTGCCAGCAGTACCACAGGCTACACCTTC; CDR3: CASSTTGYTF
length: 17; V: TRBV7-7; D: TRBD2; size: few; J: TRBJ2-2; DNA: TGTGCCAGCAGCCGAACTAGCGTAGGAGAGATCACCGGGGAGCTGTTTTTT; CDR3: CASSRTSVGEITGELFF
length: 16; V: TRBV4-3; D: NA; size: NA; J: TRBJ1-5; DNA: TGCGCCAGCAGCCAAGATGGCGGACAGCCAAATCAGCCCCAGCATTTT; CDR3: CASSQDGGQPNQPQHF
length: 16; V: TRBV4-1; D: NA; size: NA; J: TRBJ1-5; DNA: TGCGCCAGCAGCCAAGGAATACGATCCAGGGTTCAGCCCCAGCATTTT; CDR3: CASSQGIRSRVQPQHF
length: 15; V: TRBV7-2; D: TRBD1; size: NA; J: TRBJ1-2; DNA: TGTGCCAGCAGCGACCGGACAGGGTCTAACTATGGCTACACCTTC; CDR3: CASSDRTGSNYGYTF
length: 15; V: TRBV2; D: TRBD1; size: NA; J: TRBJ2-2; DNA: TGTGCCAGCAGGGGGACAGTCACGAACACCGGGGAGCTGTTTTTT; CDR3: CASRGTVTNTGELFF
length: 14; V: TRBV9; D: NA; size: few; J: TRBJ2-5; DNA: TGTGCCAGCAGCGTCGAGGGCGCTGGTGAGACCCAGTACTTC; CDR3: CASSVEGAGETQYF
length: 15; V: TRBV10-3; D: NA; size: NA; J: TRBJ1-2; DNA: TGTGCCAGCAGCCAACCGGGCCAGGACTTTAGGAGCTACACCTTC; CDR3: CASSQPGQDFRSYTF